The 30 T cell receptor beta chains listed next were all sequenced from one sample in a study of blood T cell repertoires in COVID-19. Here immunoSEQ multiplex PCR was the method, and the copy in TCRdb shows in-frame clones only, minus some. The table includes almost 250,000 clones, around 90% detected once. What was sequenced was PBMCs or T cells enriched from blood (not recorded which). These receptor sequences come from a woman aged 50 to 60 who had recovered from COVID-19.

CDR3 amino acids: CASSGLGQGSYGYTF. The CDR3 nucleotides read TGTGCCAGCAGTGGTTTGGGACAGGGCTCTTATGGCTACACCTTC. V usage is TRBV9 and J usage is TRBJ1-2; 9 bases are shared with TRBD1. This CDR3 spans 15 amino acids. CDR1 SGDLS and CDR2 YYNGEE come from the germline V gene. J was trimmed by 5 bases and V by 5 bases; bases with no gene match: 10. Full variable domain (missing parts from reference TRBV9 and TRBJ1-2): DSGVTQTPKHLITATGQRVTLRCSPRSGDLSVYWYQQSLDQGLQFLIQYYNGEERAKGNILERFSAQQFPDLHSELNLSSLELGDSALYFCASSGLGQGSYGYTFGSGTRLTVV.

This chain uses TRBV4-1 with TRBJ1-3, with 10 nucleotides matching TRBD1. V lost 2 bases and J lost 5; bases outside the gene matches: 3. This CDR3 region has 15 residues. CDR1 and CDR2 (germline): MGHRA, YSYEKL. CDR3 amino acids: CASSQLGQGRNTIYF. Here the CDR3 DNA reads TGCGCCAGCAGCCAATTGGGACAGGGGAGAAACACCATATATTTT.

CDR3 DNA sequence: TGTGCCAGCACCGACAGGACTAGCGGGAGGGCCGAGCAGTACTTC. Its protein product is CASTDRTSGRAEQYF. The chain recombines TRBV5-4 with TRBJ2-7; 15 bases map to TRBD2. The CDR3 covers 15 residues. Germline V gives CDR1 SGHNT, CDR2 YYREEE (reference sequence). Trimming took 6 bases from V and 6 from J; bases not matched to a gene: 7.

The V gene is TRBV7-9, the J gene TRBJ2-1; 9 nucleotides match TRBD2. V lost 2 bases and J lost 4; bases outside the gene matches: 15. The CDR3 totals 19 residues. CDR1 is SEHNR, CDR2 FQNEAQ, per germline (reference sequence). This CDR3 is CASSLFFGNAGGRYNEQFF. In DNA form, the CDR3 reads TGTGCCAGCAGCTTATTTTTCGGTAATGCGGGAGGGAGGTACAATGAGCAGTTCTTC.

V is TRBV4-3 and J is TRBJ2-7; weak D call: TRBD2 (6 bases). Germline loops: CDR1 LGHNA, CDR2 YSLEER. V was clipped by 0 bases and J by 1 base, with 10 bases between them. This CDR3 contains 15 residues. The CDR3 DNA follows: TGCGCCAGCAGCCAAGAACGCGGGAATTCCTACGAGCAGTACTTC. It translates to CASSQERGNSYEQYF.

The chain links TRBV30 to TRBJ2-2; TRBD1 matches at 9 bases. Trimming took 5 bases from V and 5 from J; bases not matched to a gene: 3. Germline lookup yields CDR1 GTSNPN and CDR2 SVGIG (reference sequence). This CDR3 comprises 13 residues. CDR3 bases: TGTGCCTGGGGGGGACAGGGAACCGGGGAGCTGTTTTTT. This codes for CAWGGQGTGELFF.

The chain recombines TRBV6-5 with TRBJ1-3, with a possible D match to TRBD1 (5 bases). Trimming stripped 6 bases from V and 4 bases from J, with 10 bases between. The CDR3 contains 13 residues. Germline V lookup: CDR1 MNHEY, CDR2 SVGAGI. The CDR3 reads CASRRDPGNTIYF. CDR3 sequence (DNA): TGTGCCAGCAGGCGGGACCCAGGAAACACCATATATTTT.

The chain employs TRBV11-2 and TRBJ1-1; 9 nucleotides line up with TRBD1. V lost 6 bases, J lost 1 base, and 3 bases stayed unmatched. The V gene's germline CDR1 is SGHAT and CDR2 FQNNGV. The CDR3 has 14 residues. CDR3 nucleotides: TGTGCCAGCAGACAGACAGGGGGGAACACTGAAGCTTTCTTT. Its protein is CASRQTGGNTEAFF.

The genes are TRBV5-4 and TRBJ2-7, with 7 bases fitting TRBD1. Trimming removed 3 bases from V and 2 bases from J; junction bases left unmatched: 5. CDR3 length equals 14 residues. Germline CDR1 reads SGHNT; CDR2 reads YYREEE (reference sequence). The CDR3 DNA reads TGTGCCAGCAGCTCGACAGGGAACGCCTACGAGCAGTACTTC. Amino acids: CASSSTGNAYEQYF.

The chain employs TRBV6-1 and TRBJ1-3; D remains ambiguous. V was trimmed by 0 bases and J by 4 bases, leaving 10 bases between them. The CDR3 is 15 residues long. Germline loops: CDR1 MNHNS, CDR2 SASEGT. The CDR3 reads CASSEAEGQGNTIYF. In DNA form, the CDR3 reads TGTGCCAGCAGTGAAGCGGAGGGCCAAGGAAACACCATATATTTT.

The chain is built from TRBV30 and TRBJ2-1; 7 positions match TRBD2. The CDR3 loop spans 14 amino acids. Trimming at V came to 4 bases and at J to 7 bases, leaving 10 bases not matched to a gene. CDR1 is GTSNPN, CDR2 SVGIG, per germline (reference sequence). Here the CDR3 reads CAWTLGGSENEQFF. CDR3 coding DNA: TGTGCCTGGACATTGGGCGGGAGTGAAAATGAGCAGTTCTTC.

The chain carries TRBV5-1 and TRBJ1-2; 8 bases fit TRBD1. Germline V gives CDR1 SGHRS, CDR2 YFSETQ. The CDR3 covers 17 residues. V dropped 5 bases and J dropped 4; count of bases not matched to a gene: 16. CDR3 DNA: TGCGCCAGCAGTTACTCTGGGACAGGAGGACCCGGCTATGGCTACACCTTC. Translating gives CASSYSGTGGPGYGYTF.

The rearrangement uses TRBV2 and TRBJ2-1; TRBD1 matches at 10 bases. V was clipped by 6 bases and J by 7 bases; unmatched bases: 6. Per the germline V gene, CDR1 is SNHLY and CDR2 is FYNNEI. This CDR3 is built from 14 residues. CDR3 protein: CASRTTGGLNEQFF. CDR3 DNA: TGTGCCAGCAGGACGACAGGGGGCTTGAATGAGCAGTTCTTC.

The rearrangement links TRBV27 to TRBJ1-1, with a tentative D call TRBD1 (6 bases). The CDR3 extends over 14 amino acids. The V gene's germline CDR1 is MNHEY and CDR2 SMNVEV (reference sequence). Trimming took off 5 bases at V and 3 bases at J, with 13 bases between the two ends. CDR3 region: CASSPLGGYTEAFF. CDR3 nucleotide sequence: TGTGCCAGCAGTCCCCTAGGGGGATACACTGAAGCTTTCTTT.

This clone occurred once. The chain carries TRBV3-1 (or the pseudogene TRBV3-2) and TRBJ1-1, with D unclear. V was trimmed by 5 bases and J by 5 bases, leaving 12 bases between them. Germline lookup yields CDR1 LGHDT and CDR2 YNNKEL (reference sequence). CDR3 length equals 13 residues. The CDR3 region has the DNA TGTGCCAGCAGCGGGTGGCGGGGAACTGAAGCTTTCTTT. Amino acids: CASSGWRGTEAFF.

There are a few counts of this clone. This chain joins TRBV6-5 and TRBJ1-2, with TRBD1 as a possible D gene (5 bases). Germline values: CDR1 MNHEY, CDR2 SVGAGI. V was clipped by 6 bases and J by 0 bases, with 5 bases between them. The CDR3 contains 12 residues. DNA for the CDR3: TGTGCCAGCAGGGACACTAACTATGGCTACACCTTC. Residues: CASRDTNYGYTF.

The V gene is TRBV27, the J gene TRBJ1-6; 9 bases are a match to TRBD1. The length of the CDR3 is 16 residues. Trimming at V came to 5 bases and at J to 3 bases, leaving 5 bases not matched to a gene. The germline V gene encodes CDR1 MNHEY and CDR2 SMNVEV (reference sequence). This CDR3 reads CASSDRGGGYNSPLHF. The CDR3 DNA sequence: TGTGCCAGCAGTGACAGGGGGGGAGGCTATAATTCACCCCTCCACTTT.

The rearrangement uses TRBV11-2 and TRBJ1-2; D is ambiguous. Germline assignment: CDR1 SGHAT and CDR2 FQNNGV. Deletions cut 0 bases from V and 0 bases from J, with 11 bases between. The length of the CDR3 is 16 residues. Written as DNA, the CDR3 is TGTGCCAGCAGCTTAGATCTATGGACTACTAACTATGGCTACACCTTC. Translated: CASSLDLWTTNYGYTF.

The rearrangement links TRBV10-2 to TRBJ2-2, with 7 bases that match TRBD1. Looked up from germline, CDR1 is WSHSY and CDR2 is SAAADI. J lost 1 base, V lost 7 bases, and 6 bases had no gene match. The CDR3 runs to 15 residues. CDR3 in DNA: TGCGCCAGCAAGTCCGGGACAGAGAACACCGGGGAGCTGTTTTTT. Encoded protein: CASKSGTENTGELFF.

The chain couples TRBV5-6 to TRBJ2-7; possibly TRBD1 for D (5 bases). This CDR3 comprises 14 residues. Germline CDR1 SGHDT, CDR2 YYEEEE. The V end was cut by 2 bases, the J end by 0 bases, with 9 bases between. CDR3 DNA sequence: TGTGCCAGCAGCTTTTTGACAGCCTCCTACGAGCAGTACTTC. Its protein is CASSFLTASYEQYF.

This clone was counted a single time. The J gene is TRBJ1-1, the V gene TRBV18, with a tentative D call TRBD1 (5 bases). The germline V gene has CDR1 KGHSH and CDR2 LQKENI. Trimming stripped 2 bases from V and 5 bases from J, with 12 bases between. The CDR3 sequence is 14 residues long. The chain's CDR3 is CASSPDHQGTEAFF. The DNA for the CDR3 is TGTGCCAGCTCACCAGATCATCAGGGTACTGAAGCTTTCTTT.

This chain's CDR3 is CASSDRTENTEAFF. Written as DNA, the CDR3 is TGTGCCAGCAGTGACCGGACAGAGAACACTGAAGCTTTCTTT. V usage is TRBV6-1 and J usage is TRBJ1-1; a weak D match, TRBD1 (6 bases). This CDR3 spans 14 amino acids. Trimming pared 3 bases from V and 1 base from J, leaving 9 bases between. Germline-derived CDR1 and CDR2 are MNHNS and SASEGT.

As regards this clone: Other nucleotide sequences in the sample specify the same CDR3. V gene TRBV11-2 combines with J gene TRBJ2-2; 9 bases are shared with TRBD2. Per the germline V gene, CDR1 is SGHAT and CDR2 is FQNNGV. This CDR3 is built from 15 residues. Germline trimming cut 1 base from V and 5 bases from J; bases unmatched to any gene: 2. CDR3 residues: CASSLGLAGTGELFF. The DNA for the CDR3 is TGTGCCAGCAGCTTAGGTCTAGCGGGGACCGGGGAGCTGTTTTTT.

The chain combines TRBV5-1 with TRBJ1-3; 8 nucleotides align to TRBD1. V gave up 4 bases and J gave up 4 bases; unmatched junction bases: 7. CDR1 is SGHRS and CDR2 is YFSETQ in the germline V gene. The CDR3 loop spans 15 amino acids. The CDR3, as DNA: TGCGCCAGCAGCATGACAGGGGACGCCGGAAACACCATATATTTT. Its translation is CASSMTGDAGNTIYF.

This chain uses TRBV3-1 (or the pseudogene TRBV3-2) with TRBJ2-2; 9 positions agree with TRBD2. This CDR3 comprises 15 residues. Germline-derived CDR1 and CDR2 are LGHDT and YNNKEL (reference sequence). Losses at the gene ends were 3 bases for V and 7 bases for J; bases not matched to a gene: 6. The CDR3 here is CASSQGGTSFGELFF. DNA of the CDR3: TGTGCCAGCAGCCAGGGCGGGACTAGCTTCGGGGAGCTGTTTTTT.

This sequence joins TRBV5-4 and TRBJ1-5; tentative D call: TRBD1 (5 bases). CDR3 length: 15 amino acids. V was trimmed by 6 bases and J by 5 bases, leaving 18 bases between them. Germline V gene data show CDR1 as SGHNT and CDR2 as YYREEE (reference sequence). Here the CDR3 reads CASTSERWGDQPQHF. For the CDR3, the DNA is TGTGCCAGCACCTCAGAACGGTGGGGGGATCAGCCCCAGCATTTT.

CDR3 DNA sequence: TGTGCCAGCAGGGAGAACAATGAGCAGTTCTTC. This encodes CASRENNEQFF. The chain recombines TRBV2 with TRBJ2-1; no definite D call. Between the trimmed V and J ends, which lost 6 bases and 5 bases, there was a span of 5 bases. CDR3 length: 11 residues. Germline V CDR1 and CDR2: SNHLY, FYNNEI.

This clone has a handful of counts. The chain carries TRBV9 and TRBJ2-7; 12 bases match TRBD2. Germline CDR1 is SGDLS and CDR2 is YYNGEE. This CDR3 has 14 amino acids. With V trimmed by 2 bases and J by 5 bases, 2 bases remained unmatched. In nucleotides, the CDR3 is TGTGCCAGCAGCGTGACTAGCGGGAGTGACGAGCAGTACTTC. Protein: CASSVTSGSDEQYF.

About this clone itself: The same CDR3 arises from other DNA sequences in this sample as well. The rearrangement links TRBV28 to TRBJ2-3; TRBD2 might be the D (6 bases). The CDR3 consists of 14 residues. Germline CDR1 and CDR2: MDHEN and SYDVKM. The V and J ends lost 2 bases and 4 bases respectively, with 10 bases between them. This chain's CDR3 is CASSLGGSADTQYF. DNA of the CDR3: TGTGCCAGCAGTTTAGGAGGGTCCGCAGATACGCAGTATTTT.

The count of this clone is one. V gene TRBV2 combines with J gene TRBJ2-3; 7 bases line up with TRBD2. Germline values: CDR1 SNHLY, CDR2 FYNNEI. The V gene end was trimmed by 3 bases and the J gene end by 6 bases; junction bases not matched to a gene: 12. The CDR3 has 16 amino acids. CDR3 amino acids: CASSEWEGGLGDTQYF. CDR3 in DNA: TGTGCCAGCAGTGAGTGGGAGGGAGGGCTAGGGGATACGCAGTATTTT.